Below are 5 T cell receptor beta chains sequenced from a single sample in a study of response to subunit inactivated influenza vaccine. TCRdb re-analysed the RT-PCR reads in MiXCR, keeping a single row per CDR3 protein. The sample holds about 620,000 distinct CDR3 sequences, 11% seen once. Another study also made use of these data, one on T cells expressing NK-cell markers. That study reports: Production of TCR beta cDNA relied on 5'RACE template switching with UMIs.

The starting material was PBMCs from blood, obtained on the day of vaccination. These receptors were obtained from a man in his fifties or sixties who received an inactivated influenza vaccine.

This clonotype turned up a few times. V gene TRBV27 combines with J gene TRBJ2-1; TRBD2 agrees at 8 bases. Germline V gene sequence: CDR1 MNHEY, CDR2 SMNVEV (reference sequence). This CDR3 has 15 residues. Trimming removed 10 bases from V and 4 bases from J; junction bases left unmatched: 12. DNA for the CDR3: TGTGCCACCAAACCAGCGGGAGTGATGTACAATGAGCAGTTCTTC. It translates to CATKPAGVMYNEQFF.

This clonotype was observed a few times. The V call is TRBV4-3, the J call TRBJ2-5; no clear D gene. The CDR3 is made up of 15 amino acids. V lost 0 bases and J 1 base, leaving 9 bases between the germline ends. Germline CDR1 LGHNA, CDR2 YSLEER. CDR3 nucleotide sequence: TGCGCCAGCAGCCAAGATGGCTTGACCCAAGAGACCCAGTACTTC. It is translated as CASSQDGLTQETQYF.

V is TRBV7-2 and J is TRBJ1-5; D is uncertain. Germline V CDR1 and CDR2: SGHTA, FQGNSA. V was shortened by 1 base and J by 11 bases, with 12 bases between the two germline ends. This CDR3 spans 13 amino acids. The CDR3 sequence: CASSLDSASTQHF. CDR3 nucleotide sequence: TGTGCCAGCAGCTTAGATTCCGCCTCAACCCAGCATTTT.

The V gene is TRBV12-3 or TRBV12-4, the J gene TRBJ2-5; TRBD1 aligns across 7 bases. The CDR3 loop spans 14 amino acids. After removal of 6 bases from V and 1 base from J, the junction contained 5 bases not matched to a gene. CDR3 sequence reads: CASRKDRAQETQYF. The CDR3, as DNA: TGTGCCAGCAGAAAAGACAGGGCCCAAGAGACCCAGTACTTC.

The rearrangement joins TRBV6-2 or TRBV6-3 to TRBJ2-3; D possibly uses TRBD1 or TRBD2 (5 bases each). Germline values: CDR1 MNHEY, CDR2 SVGEGT. This CDR3 has 17 residues. Trimming shortened V by 0 bases and J by 4 bases, and 17 bases separated the two germline ends. The CDR3, as DNA: TGTGCCAGCAGTTACTCGTCGAGGGGCATAGGGGCAGATACGCAGTATTTT. This codes for CASSYSSRGIGADTQYF.